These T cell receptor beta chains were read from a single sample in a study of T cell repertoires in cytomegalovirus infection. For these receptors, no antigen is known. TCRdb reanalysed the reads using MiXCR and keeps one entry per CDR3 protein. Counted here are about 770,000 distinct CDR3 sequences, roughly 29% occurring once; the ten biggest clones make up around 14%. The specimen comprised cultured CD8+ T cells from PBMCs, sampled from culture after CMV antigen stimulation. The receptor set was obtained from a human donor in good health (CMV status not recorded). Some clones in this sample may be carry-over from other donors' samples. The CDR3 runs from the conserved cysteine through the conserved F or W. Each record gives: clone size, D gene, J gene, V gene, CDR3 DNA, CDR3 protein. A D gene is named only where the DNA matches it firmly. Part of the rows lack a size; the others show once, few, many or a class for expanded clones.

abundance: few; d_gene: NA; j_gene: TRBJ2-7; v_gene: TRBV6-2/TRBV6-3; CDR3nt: TGTGCCAGCAGTTACTCTTCGACGGAGGACATCGACTCCTACGAGCAGTACTTC; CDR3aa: CASSYSSTEDIDSYEQYF
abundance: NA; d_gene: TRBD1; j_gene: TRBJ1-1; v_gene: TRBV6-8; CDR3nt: TGTGCCAGCCGCCGGGACAGGCTTATTATGAACACTGAAGCTTTCTTT; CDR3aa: CASRRDRLIMNTEAFF
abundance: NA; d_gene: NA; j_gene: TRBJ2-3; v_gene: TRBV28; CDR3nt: TGTGCCAGCAGTTTAGACCAGGGCTCAGATACGCAGTATTTT; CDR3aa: CASSLDQGSDTQYF
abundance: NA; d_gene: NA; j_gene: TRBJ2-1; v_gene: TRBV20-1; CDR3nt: TGCAGTGCTAGCCTTGTGGGTCAGGAGTACAATGAGCAGTTCTTC; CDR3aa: CSASLVGQEYNEQFF
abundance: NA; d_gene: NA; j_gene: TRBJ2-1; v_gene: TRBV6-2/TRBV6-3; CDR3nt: TGTGCCAGCCAGGGGGGGGGACTTGAGCAGTTCTTC; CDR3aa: CASQGGGLEQFF
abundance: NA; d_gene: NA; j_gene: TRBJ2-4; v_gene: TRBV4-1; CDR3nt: TGCGCCAGCAGTTTAAGTCAGGTTTACGGGGCTTTAGCCAAAAACATTCAGTACTTC; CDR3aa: CASSLSQVYGALAKNIQYF
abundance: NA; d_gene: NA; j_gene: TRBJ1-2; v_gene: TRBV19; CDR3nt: TGTGCCAGCCTTTCCCCCTGGGCAAACTATGGCTACACCTTC; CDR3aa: CASLSPWANYGYTF
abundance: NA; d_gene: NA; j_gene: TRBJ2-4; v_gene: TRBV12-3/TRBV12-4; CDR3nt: TGTGCCAGGAGTCCGACAGGTTCCGCCGACATTCAGTACTTC; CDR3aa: CARSPTGSADIQYF
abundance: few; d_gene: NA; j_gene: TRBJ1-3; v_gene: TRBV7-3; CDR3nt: TGTGCCAGCAGCTTCGGAGGGGCAGCTGGAAACACCATATATTTT; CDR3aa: CASSFGGAAGNTIYF
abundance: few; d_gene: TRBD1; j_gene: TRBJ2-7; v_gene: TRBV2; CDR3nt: TGTGCCAGCGGGAATTGGGACAGATCCTACGAGCAGTACTTC; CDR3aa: CASGNWDRSYEQYF
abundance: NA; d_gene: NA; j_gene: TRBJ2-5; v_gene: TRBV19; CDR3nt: TGTGCCAGTAGTATACAAACCATCGACAGCAAAGAGACCCAGTACTTC; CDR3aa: CASSIQTIDSKETQYF
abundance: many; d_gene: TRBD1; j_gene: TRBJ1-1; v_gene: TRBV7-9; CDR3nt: TGTGCCAGCAGCGCACACAGGGGGAAACGAGACACTGAAGCTTTCTTT; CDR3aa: CASSAHRGKRDTEAFF
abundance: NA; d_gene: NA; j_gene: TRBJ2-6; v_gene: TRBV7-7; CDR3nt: TGTGCTAGCAGCCCCGCTCGGGGTGGGGCCAACGTCCTGACTTTC; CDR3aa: CASSPARGGANVLTF
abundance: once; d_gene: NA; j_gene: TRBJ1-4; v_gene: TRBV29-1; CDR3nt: TGCAGCGTTGAGGAGGCTGGGGGCAGGAGGTTGGAAAAACTGTTTTTT; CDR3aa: CSVEEAGGRRLEKLFF
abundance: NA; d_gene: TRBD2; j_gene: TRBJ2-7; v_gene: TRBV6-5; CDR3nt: TGTGCCAGCAGTCCCGGAGCGGGGGCGAAGCTCCGTATCTCCTACGAGCAGTACTTC; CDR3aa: CASSPGAGAKLRISYEQYF
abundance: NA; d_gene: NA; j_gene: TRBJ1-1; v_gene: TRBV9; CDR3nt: TGTGCCAGCAGCGTAGACCTGGGCATGGGAACTGAAGCTTTCTTT; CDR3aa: CASSVDLGMGTEAFF
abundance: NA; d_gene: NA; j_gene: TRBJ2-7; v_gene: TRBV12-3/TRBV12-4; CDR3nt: TGTGCCAGCAGTCACACGGTATCCTACGAGCAGTACTTC; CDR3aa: CASSHTVSYEQYF
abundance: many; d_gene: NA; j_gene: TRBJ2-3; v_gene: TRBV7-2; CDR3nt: TGTGCCAGCAGCTTAAGGACGGATCATCCGGATACGCAGTATTTT; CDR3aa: CASSLRTDHPDTQYF
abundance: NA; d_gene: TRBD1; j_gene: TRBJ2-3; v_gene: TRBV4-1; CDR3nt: TGCGCCAGCAGCCAAGTACAGGGGAGAACAGATACGCAGTATTTT; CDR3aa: CASSQVQGRTDTQYF
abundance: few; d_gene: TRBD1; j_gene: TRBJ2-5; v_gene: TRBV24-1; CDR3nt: TGTGCCACCAGTGTTTCGACAGGGGGCTATGAGACCCAGTACTTC; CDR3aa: CATSVSTGGYETQYF
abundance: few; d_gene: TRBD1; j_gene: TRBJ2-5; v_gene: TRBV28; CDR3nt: TGTGCCAGCAGTCTCCCACAGGGGACCAAAGAGACCCAGTACTTC; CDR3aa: CASSLPQGTKETQYF
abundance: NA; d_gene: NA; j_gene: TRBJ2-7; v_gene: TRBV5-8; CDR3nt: TGTGCCAGCAGCTCCCGGGACGGAAAATACGAGCAGTACTTC; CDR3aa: CASSSRDGKYEQYF
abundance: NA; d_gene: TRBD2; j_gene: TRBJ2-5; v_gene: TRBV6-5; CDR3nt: TGTGCCAGCAGTTACTATTTTCGGGGGGGAGAGACCCAGTACTTC; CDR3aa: CASSYYFRGGETQYF
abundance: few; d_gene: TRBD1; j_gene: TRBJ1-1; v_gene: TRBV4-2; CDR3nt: TGTGCCAGCAGCCACCCGGACAGGGGGCCCACTGAAGCTTTCTTT; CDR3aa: CASSHPDRGPTEAFF
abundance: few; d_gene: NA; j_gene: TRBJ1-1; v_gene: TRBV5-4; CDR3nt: TGTGCCAGCAGCTTTGGCGCCATAGCTGAAGCTTTCTTT; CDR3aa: CASSFGAIAEAFF
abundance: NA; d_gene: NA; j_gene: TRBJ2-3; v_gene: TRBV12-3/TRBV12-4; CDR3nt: TGTGCCAGCACGGCAGAACGCACAGATACGCAGTATTTT; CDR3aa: CASTAERTDTQYF
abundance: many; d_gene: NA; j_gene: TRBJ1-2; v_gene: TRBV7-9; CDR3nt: TGTGCCAGCAGCTCAGGGGACGTCTATGGCTACACCTTC; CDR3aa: CASSSGDVYGYTF
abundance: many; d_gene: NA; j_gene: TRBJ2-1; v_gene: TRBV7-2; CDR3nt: TGTGCCAGCAGCTCTACCGGGGGACGCCTTAAGGACAATGAGCAGTTCTTC; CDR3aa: CASSSTGGRLKDNEQFF
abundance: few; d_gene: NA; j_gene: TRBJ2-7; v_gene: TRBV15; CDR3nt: TGTGCCACCAGCAGAGATACAGGGTTACAAATCTACGAGCAGTACTTC; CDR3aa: CATSRDTGLQIYEQYF
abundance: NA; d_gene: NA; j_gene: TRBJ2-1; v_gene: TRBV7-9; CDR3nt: TGTGCCACCCGAGAGATCAACTACAATGAGCAGTTCTTC; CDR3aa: CATREINYNEQFF
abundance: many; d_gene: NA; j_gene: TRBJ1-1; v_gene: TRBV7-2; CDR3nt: TGTGCCAGCAACCCTAGACCGAACACTGAAGCTTTCTTT; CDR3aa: CASNPRPNTEAFF
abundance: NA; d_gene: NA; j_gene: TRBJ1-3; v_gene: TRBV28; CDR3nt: TGTGCCAGCAGTTCACGTAGAGGGATATCTGGAAACACCATATATTTT; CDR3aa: CASSSRRGISGNTIYF